The sequence of this TCR beta chain was determined in a study of blood T cells in healthy people across ages. A few counts support this clonotype. PCR was performed a second time for 7 to 11 cycles using a sample-barcoded 5' primer and a J-beta primer mix. TCRdb reanalysed the 5' RACE reads using MiXCR and keeps one entry per CDR3 protein. The sample has hundreds of thousands of distinct CDR3 sequences, roughly 50% seen once. The CDR3 covers 11 residues. Trimming pared 5 bases from V and 5 bases from J, leaving 7 bases between. CDR1 and CDR2 from the germline V gene are LNHNV and YYDKDF (reference sequence).

The rearrangement uses TRBV15 and TRBJ2-7, with a possible D match to TRBD2 (6 bases). Sequenced: blood. This TCR was sampled from a man between 25 and 39 years old in good health. This chain's CDR3 is CATSGGNEQYF. DNA of the CDR3: TGTGCCACCAGCGGGGGGAACGAGCAGTACTTC.